This T cell receptor beta chain emerged from a study of T-cell reconstitution after alpha-beta-depleted transplantation in children. The TCRbeta library incorporated unique molecular identifiers. TCRdb recomputed calls from the PCR reads with MiXCR, one row per CDR3 protein. This sample yields about half a million distinct CDR3 sequences, of which about 12% are seen a single time; approximately 5.4% belongs to the top ten. V was shortened by 2 bases and J by 1 base, with 12 bases between the two germline ends. This CDR3 comprises 15 residues. Germline loops: CDR1 SGHDT, CDR2 YYEEEE. This TCR was sampled from a human donor who donated a stem cell graft to a child with combined immunodeficiency. The source was PBMCs from the stem cell graft donor, collected from the stem cell graft. The V gene is TRBV5-6, the J gene TRBJ1-2; D is perhaps TRBD1 (5 bases). The CDR3 DNA reads TGTGCCAGCAGCTTAGGGGACGCCTATAACTATGGCTACACCTTC. This codes for CASSLGDAYNYGYTF. The whole variable domain, remainder taken from reference TRBV5-6 and TRBJ1-2, is DAGVTQSPTHLIKTRGQQVTLRCSPKSGHDTVSWYQQALGQGPQFIFQYYEEEERQRGNFPDRFSGHQFPNYSSELNVNALLLGDSALYLCASSLGDAYNYGYTFGSGTRLTVV.